This is a list of T cell receptor beta chains from one sample in a study of tumor and adjacent non-tumor tissue in lung cancer. TCRdb re-called the multiplex PCR reads with MiXCR, one entry per CDR3 protein. The sample shows roughly 140,000 distinct CDR3 sequences, roughly 70% of them seen only once. Material: lung tumor tissue. Receptor source: a man between 60 and 75 years old with small cell lung cancer. The CDR3 runs from the conserved cysteine through the conserved F or W. Each record gives: clone size, D gene, J gene, V gene, CDR3 protein, CDR3 DNA. The D gene is left open where the match is weak. Clone sizes are given selectively: once, few, many, or a class where the clone is expanded.

clone_size: many
d_call: -
j_call: TRBJ2-2
v_call: TRBV6-5
cdr3_aa: CASSRRGGNTGELFF
cdr3_nt: TGTGCCAGCAGCCGCCGAGGAGGGAACACCGGGGAGCTGTTTTTT

clone_size: medium-sized
d_call: -
j_call: TRBJ2-3
v_call: TRBV6-5
cdr3_aa: CASSPIGASTDTQYF
cdr3_nt: TGTGCCAGCAGCCCCATCGGAGCTAGCACAGATACGCAGTATTTT

clone_size: -
d_call: -
j_call: TRBJ2-5
v_call: TRBV5-4
cdr3_aa: CASSLPGGQETQYF
cdr3_nt: TGTGCTAGCAGCTTGCCCGGCGGCCAAGAGACCCAGTACTTC

clone_size: -
d_call: TRBD1
j_call: TRBJ2-1
v_call: TRBV20-1
cdr3_aa: CRASDRGHEQFF
cdr3_nt: TGCAGAGCTAGTGACAGGGGTCATGAGCAGTTCTTC

clone_size: -
d_call: -
j_call: TRBJ1-1
v_call: TRBV11-2
cdr3_aa: CASSAEFWGNTEAFF
cdr3_nt: TGTGCCAGCAGCGCGGAATTCTGGGGGAACACTGAAGCTTTCTTT

clone_size: once
d_call: -
j_call: TRBJ1-1
v_call: TRBV11-1
cdr3_aa: CASILGSLNTEAFF
cdr3_nt: TGTGCCAGCATCCTGGGCAGCCTGAACACTGAAGCTTTCTTT

clone_size: -
d_call: -
j_call: TRBJ2-2
v_call: TRBV29-1
cdr3_aa: CSVWIDTGELFF
cdr3_nt: TGCAGCGTATGGATAGACACCGGAGAGCTGTTTTTT

clone_size: -
d_call: -
j_call: TRBJ1-2
v_call: TRBV29-1
cdr3_aa: CITRGDEDGYTF
cdr3_nt: TGCATCACCCGAGGAGATGAGGATGGCTACACCTTC

clone_size: -
d_call: -
j_call: TRBJ2-6
v_call: TRBV12-3/TRBV12-4
cdr3_aa: CASLPGCRGANVLTF
cdr3_nt: TGTGCCAGTCTACCGGGGTGCCGAGGGGCCAACGTCCTGACTTTC

clone_size: many
d_call: TRBD2
j_call: TRBJ2-3
v_call: TRBV11-2
cdr3_aa: CASSFGGSVTDTQYF
cdr3_nt: TGTGCCAGCAGCTTTGGCGGGAGCGTCACAGATACGCAGTATTTT

clone_size: -
d_call: -
j_call: TRBJ2-7
v_call: TRBV20-1
cdr3_aa: CCASHPSSVRRGEGYF
cdr3_nt: TGCTGTGCTTCCCATCCGTCTAGCGTAAGGAGGGGCGAGGGGTACTTC

clone_size: -
d_call: -
j_call: TRBJ1-4
v_call: TRBV12-3/TRBV12-4
cdr3_aa: CASRKGGVGRYEKLFF
cdr3_nt: TGTGCCAGCAGGAAGGGTGGTGTTGGCCGCTATGAAAAACTGTTTTTT

clone_size: -
d_call: -
j_call: TRBJ2-2
v_call: TRBV10-1
cdr3_aa: CASSESKFLGELFF
cdr3_nt: TGCGCCAGCAGTGAGTCGAAATTCCTGGGGGAGCTGTTTTTT

clone_size: once
d_call: -
j_call: TRBJ2-1
v_call: TRBV28
cdr3_aa: CTSSLDPLSPYEQFF
cdr3_nt: TGTACCAGCAGTTTAGATCCCCTGAGCCCCTACGAGCAGTTCTTC

clone_size: few
d_call: TRBD1
j_call: TRBJ2-7
v_call: TRBV4-1
cdr3_aa: CASSQSAGTGTSYEQYF
cdr3_nt: TGCGCCAGCAGCCAGTCTGCGGGGACAGGGACCTCCTACGAGCAGTACTTC

clone_size: many
d_call: -
j_call: TRBJ2-1
v_call: TRBV6-5
cdr3_aa: CASSYYSGHEQFF
cdr3_nt: TGTGCCAGCAGTTACTATAGCGGCCATGAGCAGTTCTTC

clone_size: -
d_call: -
j_call: TRBJ2-4
v_call: TRBV12-3/TRBV12-4
cdr3_aa: CASSQRWTIDFQYF
cdr3_nt: TGTGCCAGCAGTCAGCGTTGGACGATTGACTTTCAGTACTTC

clone_size: -
d_call: -
j_call: TRBJ2-6
v_call: TRBV6-5
cdr3_aa: CASSYVRGCGANVLIF
cdr3_nt: TGTGCCAGCAGTTACGTTCGGGGCTGTGGGGCCAACGTCCTGATTTTC

clone_size: few
d_call: TRBD1
j_call: TRBJ2-5
v_call: TRBV25-1
cdr3_aa: CASSPLGSTGGETQYF
cdr3_nt: TGTGCCAGCAGTCCACTGGGTTCGACAGGGGGAGAGACCCAGTACTTC

clone_size: once
d_call: -
j_call: TRBJ2-1
v_call: TRBV7-9
cdr3_aa: CASSLVYDGEQFF
cdr3_nt: TGTGCCAGCAGCCTGGTCTATGATGGAGAGCAGTTCTTC

clone_size: -
d_call: -
j_call: TRBJ2-3
v_call: TRBV4-1
cdr3_aa: CASSRPRGQTYTDTQYF
cdr3_nt: TGCGCCAGCAGCCGGCCCCGTGGACAGACGTACACAGATACGCAGTATTTT

clone_size: -
d_call: -
j_call: TRBJ2-1
v_call: TRBV10-2
cdr3_aa: CASSEKFRGRYNKQFF
cdr3_nt: TGCGCCAGCAGTGAGAAGTTCCGGGGTCGCTACAATAAGCAGTTCTTC

clone_size: -
d_call: TRBD2
j_call: TRBJ2-1
v_call: TRBV12-3/TRBV12-4
cdr3_aa: CASGLASGRNEQFF
cdr3_nt: TGTGCCAGCGGTTTAGCTAGCGGGCGCAATGAGCAGTTCTTC

clone_size: -
d_call: -
j_call: TRBJ1-4
v_call: TRBV6-1
cdr3_aa: CASSEALGLTTVNEKLFF
cdr3_nt: TGTGCCAGCAGTGAAGCGCTAGGACTCACGACCGTTAATGAAAAACTGTTCTTT

clone_size: few
d_call: -
j_call: TRBJ1-1
v_call: TRBV4-1
cdr3_aa: CASSQGREAFF
cdr3_nt: TGCGCCAGCAGCCAAGGCAGGGAAGCTTTCTTT

clone_size: -
d_call: TRBD1
j_call: TRBJ2-7
v_call: TRBV20-1
cdr3_aa: CSARLQGAHEQYF
cdr3_nt: TGCAGTGCTAGGCTGCAGGGGGCCCACGAGCAGTACTTC

clone_size: many
d_call: TRBD2
j_call: TRBJ2-1
v_call: TRBV4-1
cdr3_aa: CASSQDSRLAAYNEQFF
cdr3_nt: TGCGCCAGCAGCCAAGATTCGAGACTAGCGGCCTACAATGAGCAGTTCTTC

clone_size: -
d_call: TRBD1
j_call: TRBJ1-1
v_call: TRBV10-3
cdr3_aa: CPITVRQGASNTEAFF
cdr3_nt: TGTCCCATCACGGTACGACAGGGGGCAAGTAACACTGAAGCTTTCTTT

clone_size: -
d_call: -
j_call: TRBJ2-2
v_call: TRBV4-1
cdr3_aa: CAISALMNTGELFF
cdr3_nt: TGCGCCATCAGCGCCCTGATGAACACCGGGGAGCTGTTTTTT

clone_size: few
d_call: TRBD1
j_call: TRBJ2-3
v_call: TRBV6-1
cdr3_aa: CASSVGAQGTDTQYF
cdr3_nt: TGTGCCAGCAGTGTTGGCGCACAGGGGACAGATACGCAGTATTTT

clone_size: -
d_call: TRBD1
j_call: TRBJ2-2
v_call: TRBV20-1
cdr3_aa: CSVSSGGDTGELFF
cdr3_nt: TGCAGTGTTAGCTCAGGGGGCGACACCGGGGAGCTCTTTTTT

clone_size: -
d_call: TRBD1
j_call: TRBJ1-4
v_call: TRBV29-1
cdr3_aa: CSAAGTAGSRLFF
cdr3_nt: TGCAGCGCCGCAGGGACAGCAGGTTCTCGGCTGTTTTTT

clone_size: many
d_call: TRBD2
j_call: TRBJ2-1
v_call: TRBV20-1
cdr3_aa: CSASPGLAGFYNEQFF
cdr3_nt: TGCAGTGCGTCTCCGGGACTAGCGGGGTTCTACAATGAGCAGTTCTTC

clone_size: -
d_call: -
j_call: TRBJ2-1
v_call: TRBV11-1
cdr3_aa: CASSISGDYDEQFF
cdr3_nt: TGTGCCAGCAGCATTAGCGGAGACTACGATGAGCAGTTCTTC

clone_size: many
d_call: TRBD1
j_call: TRBJ1-4
v_call: TRBV20-1
cdr3_aa: CSARAGQPNEKLFF
cdr3_nt: TGCAGTGCTAGAGCGGGACAGCCTAATGAAAAACTGTTTTTT

clone_size: -
d_call: -
j_call: TRBJ1-1
v_call: TRBV4-2
cdr3_aa: CASRQDRYNTEAFF
cdr3_nt: TGTGCCAGCAGGCAAGATCGTTATAACACTGAAGCTTTCTTT

clone_size: few
d_call: TRBD2
j_call: TRBJ2-1
v_call: TRBV10-2
cdr3_aa: CASSAFSGRGRNEQFF
cdr3_nt: TGCGCCAGCAGTGCCTTTAGCGGGAGGGGGCGAAATGAGCAGTTCTTC

clone_size: few
d_call: -
j_call: TRBJ2-2
v_call: TRBV6-5
cdr3_aa: CASSYAMGGTGELFF
cdr3_nt: TGTGCCAGCAGTTACGCGATGGGAGGCACCGGGGAGCTGTTTTTT

clone_size: few
d_call: TRBD2
j_call: TRBJ2-1
v_call: TRBV6-1
cdr3_aa: CASSDPSGRVEQFF
cdr3_nt: TGTGCCAGCAGTGACCCTAGCGGGAGGGTTGAGCAGTTCTTC

clone_size: many
d_call: -
j_call: TRBJ2-4
v_call: TRBV6-2/TRBV6-3
cdr3_aa: CATEEPAKNIQYF
cdr3_nt: TGTGCCACCGAAGAACCAGCCAAAAACATTCAGTACTTC

clone_size: -
d_call: TRBD1
j_call: TRBJ2-2
v_call: TRBV29-1
cdr3_aa: CTIRQGTEELFF
cdr3_nt: TGCACCATAAGACAGGGGACCGAGGAGCTGTTTTTT

clone_size: many
d_call: TRBD1
j_call: TRBJ2-2
v_call: TRBV6-6
cdr3_aa: CASRTNRGGTGELFF
cdr3_nt: TGTGCCAGCAGAACCAACAGGGGTGGCACCGGGGAGCTGTTTTTT

clone_size: -
d_call: -
j_call: TRBJ2-6
v_call: TRBV5-6
cdr3_aa: CASNLDNSGASVLTF
cdr3_nt: TGTGCCAGCAACTTAGACAATTCCGGGGCCAGCGTCCTGACTTTC

clone_size: -
d_call: TRBD2
j_call: TRBJ2-1
v_call: TRBV12-3/TRBV12-4
cdr3_aa: CTSSRTSVRINEQFF
cdr3_nt: TGTACCAGCAGCCGGACTAGCGTGAGAATCAATGAGCAGTTCTTC

clone_size: -
d_call: TRBD2
j_call: TRBJ2-3
v_call: TRBV5-6
cdr3_aa: CASSGLAGTDTQYF
cdr3_nt: TGTGCCAGCAGCGGACTAGCGGGCACAGATACGCAGTATTTT

clone_size: many
d_call: TRBD1
j_call: TRBJ1-5
v_call: TRBV20-1
cdr3_aa: CSAWTGWGSNQPQHF
cdr3_nt: TGCAGTGCTTGGACAGGGTGGGGAAGCAATCAGCCCCAGCATTTT

clone_size: few
d_call: TRBD2
j_call: TRBJ2-1
v_call: TRBV5-4
cdr3_aa: CASRHTSGTYNEQFF
cdr3_nt: TGTGCCAGCAGACATACTAGCGGGACCTACAATGAGCAGTTCTTC

clone_size: few
d_call: -
j_call: TRBJ2-7
v_call: TRBV20-1
cdr3_aa: CSASSPTVFGQYF
cdr3_nt: TGCAGTGCTAGTAGTCCGACCGTATTCGGGCAGTACTTC

clone_size: -
d_call: -
j_call: TRBJ2-1
v_call: TRBV7-9
cdr3_aa: CASSLTPGDTEQFF
cdr3_nt: TGTGCCAGCAGCTTAACCCCCGGAGACACGGAGCAGTTCTTC

clone_size: -
d_call: -
j_call: TRBJ2-3
v_call: TRBV5-5
cdr3_aa: CASSLGVTGRDTQYF
cdr3_nt: TGTGCCAGCAGCTTGGGTGTCACCGGAAGAGATACGCAGTATTTT

clone_size: -
d_call: -
j_call: TRBJ2-7
v_call: TRBV11-2
cdr3_aa: CVSSRTGLWQYF
cdr3_nt: TGCGTCAGCAGCCGAACCGGATTATGGCAGTACTTC

clone_size: -
d_call: -
j_call: TRBJ2-5
v_call: TRBV13
cdr3_aa: CASCGTKETQYF
cdr3_nt: TGTGCCAGCTGCGGTACCAAAGAGACCCAGTACTTC